Listed below are T cell receptor beta chains from one sample, sequenced in a study of blood T cell repertoires in COVID-19. This table comes from immunoSEQ multiplex PCR, and its TCRdb copy is limited to in-frame clones, with some not included. The sample shows roughly 73,000 clones, roughly 87% of them seen only once. The sequencing input was peripheral blood. The receptors originated from a woman older than 75 with active or convalescent COVID-19. Both conserved end residues are part of each CDR3. A D gene is named only where the DNA matches it firmly. Size is stated for part of the rows, as once, few or many counts, or as a class when the clone is expanded.

j_call | clone_size | d_call | v_call | cdr3_nt | cdr3_aa
TRBJ1-6 | once | . | TRBV7-6 | TGTGCCAGCAGCCAACGGCCGGGGGGAATGAGCTCCTATAATTCACCCCTCCACTTT | CASSQRPGGMSSYNSPLHF
TRBJ1-1 | . | . | TRBV5-1 | TGCGCCAGCAGTTTTGAGGCAGACACTGAAGCTTTCTTT | CASSFEADTEAFF
TRBJ1-6 | . | . | TRBV5-4 | TGTGCCAGCAGCAACAGTAATTCACCCCTCCACTTT | CASSNSNSPLHF
TRBJ2-5 | . | . | TRBV24-1 | TGTGCCACCAGTCTTGGAGGGGGCTGGGAGACCCAGTACTTC | CATSLGGGWETQYF
TRBJ2-2 | once | TRBD2 | TRBV6-5 | TGTGCCAGCACCGGACTAGCTTTCATTCCCGGGGAGCTGTTTTTT | CASTGLAFIPGELFF
TRBJ1-1 | . | TRBD1 | TRBV6-5 | TGTGCCAGCAGATCGACAGGGAAGAACACTGAAGCTTTCTTT | CASRSTGKNTEAFF
TRBJ2-3 | . | . | TRBV6-2/TRBV6-3 | TGTGCCAGCAGCCTTCCCGTCGGCGAGGGTACAGATACGCAGTATTTT | CASSLPVGEGTDTQYF
TRBJ1-3 | . | . | TRBV21-1 | TGTGCCAGCAGCGGTCCCCTCCGGGTCAGGGGATTGCGCACCATATATTTT | CASSGPLRVRGLRTIYF
TRBJ2-2 | . | . | TRBV5-6 | TGTGCCAGCAGCTTGCCTTTCGGCGGGGAGCTGTTTTTT | CASSLPFGGELFF
TRBJ1-1 | . | TRBD1 | TRBV7-2 | TGTGCCAGCAGCTCGGACAGGGGGAACACTGAAGCTTTCTTT | CASSSDRGNTEAFF
TRBJ1-2 | . | TRBD1 | TRBV7-9 | TGTGCCAGCAGCTTAGCCGGGACAGCGGGCGAAGGTGGCTACACCTTC | CASSLAGTAGEGGYTF
TRBJ2-5 | . | . | TRBV7-2 | TGTGCCAGCGATTTACGGGGATACCAAGAGACCCAGTACTTC | CASDLRGYQETQYF
TRBJ2-7 | . | TRBD1 | TRBV9 | TGTGCCAGCAGCGTAGTGGGACAGGGGGGTGAGCAGTACTTC | CASSVVGQGGEQYF
TRBJ1-1 | . | TRBD1 | TRBV4-1 | TGCGCCAGCAGGCAAAACAGGGGCGAGGCTTTCTTT | CASRQNRGEAFF
TRBJ1-5 | . | . | TRBV4-1 | TGCGCCAGCAGCCACTCGACAGGATTCCATCAGCCCCAGCATTTT | CASSHSTGFHQPQHF
TRBJ2-5 | . | . | TRBV11-2 | TGTGCCAGCAGCCCCGCAGGGTGGGGGAGGTGGGAGATTCGAGAGACCCAGTACTTC | CASSPAGWGRWEIRETQYF
TRBJ1-6 | . | TRBD1 | TRBV5-1 | TGCGCCAGCAGCCTCGCCGGGACAGGAACGGGTACTTCACCCCTCCACTTT | CASSLAGTGTGTSPLHF
TRBJ1-4 | . | TRBD1 | TRBV18 | TGTGCCAGCTACGGACAGGGAATGACAACTAATGAAAAACTGTTTTTT | CASYGQGMTTNEKLFF
TRBJ1-5 | . | . | TRBV19 | TGTGCCAGTAGTATTAACCTAGCGGGCAATCAGCCCCAGCATTTT | CASSINLAGNQPQHF